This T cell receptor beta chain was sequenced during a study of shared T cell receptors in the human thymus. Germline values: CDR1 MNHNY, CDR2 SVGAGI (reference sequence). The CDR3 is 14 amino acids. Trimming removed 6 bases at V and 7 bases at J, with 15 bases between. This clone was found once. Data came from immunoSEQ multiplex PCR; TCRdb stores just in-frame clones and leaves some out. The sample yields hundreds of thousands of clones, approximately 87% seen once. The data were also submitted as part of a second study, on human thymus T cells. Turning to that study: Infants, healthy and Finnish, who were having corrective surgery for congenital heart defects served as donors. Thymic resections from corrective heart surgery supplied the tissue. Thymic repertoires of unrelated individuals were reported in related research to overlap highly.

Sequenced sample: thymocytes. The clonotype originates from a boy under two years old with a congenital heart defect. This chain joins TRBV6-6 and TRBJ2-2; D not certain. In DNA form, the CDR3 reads TGTGCCAGCAGGCACCGTCCCGGTGGCGGGGAGCTGTTTTTT. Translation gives CASRHRPGGGELFF.